This is a list of T cell receptor beta chains from one sample in a study of shared clonotypes between healthy human individuals. Profiled with immunoSEQ multiplex PCR; TCRdb holds only in-frame clones, not every one. The data contain approximately 1.9 million clones, about 93% of them singletons. What was sequenced was naive CD8+ T cells from PBMCs. The receptors originated from a man aged 18 to 35 in good health. Some clones in this sample may be carry-over from other donors' samples. Both conserved end residues are part of each CDR3. The order of the fields is J gene, V gene, D gene, clone size, CDR3 DNA, CDR3 protein. A D gene is named only where the DNA matches it firmly. The listing skips clone size in some rows; elsewhere it reads once, few, many or a size class.

j_call: TRBJ2-7
v_call: TRBV29-1
d_call: TRBD2
clone_size: NA
cdr3_nt: TGCAGCGTTATTAGCGGGAGCATCTACGAGCAGTACTTC
cdr3_aa: CSVISGSIYEQYF

j_call: TRBJ2-1
v_call: TRBV27
d_call: NA
clone_size: once
cdr3_nt: TGTGCCAGCAGTTGGACCCCGAGCTCCTACAATGAGCAGTTCTTC
cdr3_aa: CASSWTPSSYNEQFF

j_call: TRBJ2-1
v_call: TRBV7-7
d_call: NA
clone_size: NA
cdr3_nt: TGTGCCAGCAGCACAGGGAGGGCAAGCTCCTACAATGAGCAGTTCTTC
cdr3_aa: CASSTGRASSYNEQFF

j_call: TRBJ1-3
v_call: TRBV7-9
d_call: NA
clone_size: NA
cdr3_nt: TGTGCCAGCAGCTTAGAGGTTGGGCAGGGGAGCTCTGGAAACACCATATATTTT
cdr3_aa: CASSLEVGQGSSGNTIYF

j_call: TRBJ2-7
v_call: TRBV27
d_call: TRBD2
clone_size: NA
cdr3_nt: TGTGCCAGCAGTTTTTCAAGCGGGGCGATCGCCTACGAGCAGTACTTC
cdr3_aa: CASSFSSGAIAYEQYF

j_call: TRBJ2-1
v_call: TRBV7-6
d_call: NA
clone_size: NA
cdr3_nt: TGTGCCAGCAGCTACCTAGCCGGGAGCTCCTACAATGAGCAGTTCTTC
cdr3_aa: CASSYLAGSSYNEQFF

j_call: TRBJ2-5
v_call: TRBV4-2
d_call: NA
clone_size: NA
cdr3_nt: TGTGCCAGCAGCCAAGACCAAGGAGGGAAAGAGACCCAGTACTTC
cdr3_aa: CASSQDQGGKETQYF

j_call: TRBJ2-1
v_call: TRBV5-8
d_call: NA
clone_size: NA
cdr3_nt: TGTGCCAGCAGCCCCATCGGAGCCTCTGACAATGAGCAGTTCTTC
cdr3_aa: CASSPIGASDNEQFF

j_call: TRBJ2-7
v_call: TRBV4-3
d_call: NA
clone_size: NA
cdr3_nt: TGCGCCAGCAGCCAGGTACCAGGCACAGGATACTACGAGCAGTACTTC
cdr3_aa: CASSQVPGTGYYEQYF

j_call: TRBJ1-5
v_call: TRBV15
d_call: NA
clone_size: NA
cdr3_nt: TGTGCCACCAGCAGAGTCGGGGGTAGTCAGCCCCAGCATTTT
cdr3_aa: CATSRVGGSQPQHF

j_call: TRBJ2-7
v_call: TRBV7-9
d_call: TRBD2
clone_size: NA
cdr3_nt: TGTGCCAGCAGCTCCAGGCGGGAGACTAACTCCTACGAGCAGTACTTC
cdr3_aa: CASSSRRETNSYEQYF

j_call: TRBJ2-7
v_call: TRBV6-1
d_call: NA
clone_size: NA
cdr3_nt: TGTGCCAGCAGTGATTACGGGGCGGGCTACGAGCAGTACTTC
cdr3_aa: CASSDYGAGYEQYF

j_call: TRBJ2-7
v_call: TRBV27
d_call: NA
clone_size: NA
cdr3_nt: TGTGCCAGCGGCCAAGGGGGAGGGTACGAGCAGTACTTC
cdr3_aa: CASGQGGGYEQYF

j_call: TRBJ2-2
v_call: TRBV7-2
d_call: NA
clone_size: NA
cdr3_nt: TGTGCCAGCAGCTTAGAACGGCGGGAGAACACCGGGGAGCTGTTTTTT
cdr3_aa: CASSLERRENTGELFF

j_call: TRBJ1-1
v_call: TRBV2
d_call: NA
clone_size: few
cdr3_nt: TGTGCCAGCAGTGGGTCATGGGGCACTGAAGCTTTCTTT
cdr3_aa: CASSGSWGTEAFF

j_call: TRBJ2-2
v_call: TRBV11-2
d_call: NA
clone_size: NA
cdr3_nt: TGTGCCAGCAGCTTAGCGGGACTCACCGGGGAGCTGTTTTTT
cdr3_aa: CASSLAGLTGELFF

j_call: TRBJ2-5
v_call: TRBV10-2
d_call: NA
clone_size: NA
cdr3_nt: TGCGCCAGCAGTGAGTCCTTGGGGGAGACCCAGTACTTC
cdr3_aa: CASSESLGETQYF

j_call: TRBJ2-1
v_call: TRBV4-1
d_call: TRBD2
clone_size: NA
cdr3_nt: TGCGCCAGCAGCCTAGCGGGCGCTTACAATGAGCAGTTCTTC
cdr3_aa: CASSLAGAYNEQFF

j_call: TRBJ2-1
v_call: TRBV27
d_call: NA
clone_size: NA
cdr3_nt: TGTGCCAGCAGCCCTCTGCTCGGATATGAGCAGTTCTTC
cdr3_aa: CASSPLLGYEQFF

j_call: TRBJ2-7
v_call: TRBV7-9
d_call: NA
clone_size: NA
cdr3_nt: TGTGCCAGCAGCTTGCCGGGATACTCCTACGAGCAGTACTTC
cdr3_aa: CASSLPGYSYEQYF

j_call: TRBJ2-5
v_call: TRBV19
d_call: NA
clone_size: NA
cdr3_nt: TGTGCCAGTAGTATGGGGCGGGTCCAAGAGACCCAGTACTTC
cdr3_aa: CASSMGRVQETQYF

j_call: TRBJ1-1
v_call: TRBV27
d_call: NA
clone_size: NA
cdr3_nt: TGTGCCAGCAGTTTAAATTCGGGTCTCGAAGCTTTCTTT
cdr3_aa: CASSLNSGLEAFF

j_call: TRBJ2-7
v_call: TRBV7-9
d_call: TRBD2
clone_size: NA
cdr3_nt: TGTGCCAGCAGCACCCTAGCGGGAGATCAGTACTTC
cdr3_aa: CASSTLAGDQYF

j_call: TRBJ1-2
v_call: TRBV19
d_call: NA
clone_size: once
cdr3_nt: TGTGCCAGTAGCGCACGGGGGGACGCCTATGGCTACACCTTC
cdr3_aa: CASSARGDAYGYTF

j_call: TRBJ1-2
v_call: TRBV6-5
d_call: TRBD1
clone_size: NA
cdr3_nt: TGTGCCAGCAGCCTCGACAGGGGATATTCTGGCTACACCTTC
cdr3_aa: CASSLDRGYSGYTF

j_call: TRBJ2-1
v_call: TRBV30
d_call: TRBD2
clone_size: NA
cdr3_nt: TGTGCCCGGCGTGGCGGGAGTGGTGAGCAGTTCTTC
cdr3_aa: CARRGGSGEQFF

j_call: TRBJ1-1
v_call: TRBV7-9
d_call: TRBD1
clone_size: NA
cdr3_nt: TGTGCCAGCAGCTTAGGTGGGACAGGGAAAGATAACACTGAAGCTTTCTTT
cdr3_aa: CASSLGGTGKDNTEAFF

j_call: TRBJ1-1
v_call: TRBV7-9
d_call: NA
clone_size: NA
cdr3_nt: TGTGCCAGCAGCCCGGAGACACGAATTATGAACACTGAAGCTTTCTTT
cdr3_aa: CASSPETRIMNTEAFF

j_call: TRBJ2-1
v_call: TRBV7-8
d_call: TRBD1
clone_size: NA
cdr3_nt: TGTGCCAGCAGCTTAACCAAGACAGGGGGCTTCTACAATGAGCAGTTCTTC
cdr3_aa: CASSLTKTGGFYNEQFF

j_call: TRBJ2-2
v_call: TRBV7-9
d_call: NA
clone_size: NA
cdr3_nt: TGTGCCAGCAGCTTAACCGAGGGGGCCGGGGAGCTGTTTTTT
cdr3_aa: CASSLTEGAGELFF

j_call: TRBJ2-5
v_call: TRBV21-1
d_call: NA
clone_size: NA
cdr3_nt: TGTGCCAGCAGCAACCCAGGGGGCGCAGAGACCCAGTACTTC
cdr3_aa: CASSNPGGAETQYF

j_call: TRBJ1-1
v_call: TRBV10-1
d_call: NA
clone_size: NA
cdr3_nt: TGCGCCAGCAGTGAGTCTCGCGGGGGGAACACTGAAGCTTTCTTT
cdr3_aa: CASSESRGGNTEAFF

j_call: TRBJ1-3
v_call: TRBV27
d_call: TRBD1
clone_size: NA
cdr3_nt: TGTGCCAGCAGTAGCTACGCCGGGACAGCGATTGGAAACACCATATATTTT
cdr3_aa: CASSSYAGTAIGNTIYF

j_call: TRBJ2-1
v_call: TRBV7-9
d_call: NA
clone_size: NA
cdr3_nt: TGTGCCAGCAGCTTAGGAGAGAGGCCCCACGGGAATGAGCAGTTCTTC
cdr3_aa: CASSLGERPHGNEQFF

j_call: TRBJ1-1
v_call: TRBV10-1
d_call: TRBD1
clone_size: NA
cdr3_nt: TGCGCCAGCAGTGAACAGGGGGGAACTGAAGCTTTCTTT
cdr3_aa: CASSEQGGTEAFF

j_call: TRBJ2-1
v_call: TRBV11-2
d_call: NA
clone_size: NA
cdr3_nt: TGTGCCAGCAGCTGGGGCGAGGATGAGCAGTTCTTC
cdr3_aa: CASSWGEDEQFF

j_call: TRBJ2-7
v_call: TRBV27
d_call: NA
clone_size: NA
cdr3_nt: TGTGCCAGCAGTTTGGGAGGCAGGGGGTCCTACGAGCAGTACTTC
cdr3_aa: CASSLGGRGSYEQYF

j_call: TRBJ2-2
v_call: TRBV4-3
d_call: TRBD2
clone_size: NA
cdr3_nt: TGCGCCAGCAGCCACAGACTAGCGGGAGAATCTGGGGAGCTGTTTTTT
cdr3_aa: CASSHRLAGESGELFF

j_call: TRBJ2-2
v_call: TRBV7-3
d_call: NA
clone_size: NA
cdr3_nt: TGTGCCAGCAGCTTAGGTGTGGGGGCTTCGAGGCCCGGGGAGCTGTTTTTT
cdr3_aa: CASSLGVGASRPGELFF

j_call: TRBJ1-1
v_call: TRBV7-8
d_call: NA
clone_size: NA
cdr3_nt: TGTGCCAGCAGCGCGACCGATCCCCGGACGAATGAAGCTTTCTTT
cdr3_aa: CASSATDPRTNEAFF

j_call: TRBJ2-7
v_call: TRBV28
d_call: NA
clone_size: NA
cdr3_nt: TGTGCCAGCAGTTTAAATTATGGAGGGAGCCCCTCCTACGAGCAGTACTTC
cdr3_aa: CASSLNYGGSPSYEQYF